This T cell receptor (beta chain) was captured by sequencing in a study of blood T cell repertoires in COVID-19. Across the whole study: Italy, Spain and the United States were the sources of the convalescent and acute COVID-19 samples. Nucleic acid was either cDNA or gDNA, and it came from T cells, B-cell-depleted T cells, or PBMCs.

The germline V and J ends were trimmed by 5 bases and 1 base, with 13 bases remaining between them. Germline CDR1 reads SGHRS; CDR2 reads YFSETQ. The CDR3 sequence is 14 residues long. As originally analysed: Amplification of reference gene primers was used by the study to estimate nucleated cell counts. Measured with immunoSEQ multiplex PCR; TCRdb has only the in-frame clones, and not every one. Clonal size and the V and J genes are those of that table, whereas D and trimming came from the DNA. This table holds about 94,000 clones, roughly four fifths found once. The sequencing sample was made of peripheral blood. The rearrangement joins TRBV5-1 to TRBJ2-7, with D tentatively TRBD1 (7 bases). The origin of this receptor is a man aged 55 to 70 with acute or convalescent COVID-19. The CDR3 region is CASRAPGGSYEQYF. As DNA, the CDR3 is TGCGCCAGCAGAGCTCCAGGGGGGTCCTACGAGCAGTACTTC.